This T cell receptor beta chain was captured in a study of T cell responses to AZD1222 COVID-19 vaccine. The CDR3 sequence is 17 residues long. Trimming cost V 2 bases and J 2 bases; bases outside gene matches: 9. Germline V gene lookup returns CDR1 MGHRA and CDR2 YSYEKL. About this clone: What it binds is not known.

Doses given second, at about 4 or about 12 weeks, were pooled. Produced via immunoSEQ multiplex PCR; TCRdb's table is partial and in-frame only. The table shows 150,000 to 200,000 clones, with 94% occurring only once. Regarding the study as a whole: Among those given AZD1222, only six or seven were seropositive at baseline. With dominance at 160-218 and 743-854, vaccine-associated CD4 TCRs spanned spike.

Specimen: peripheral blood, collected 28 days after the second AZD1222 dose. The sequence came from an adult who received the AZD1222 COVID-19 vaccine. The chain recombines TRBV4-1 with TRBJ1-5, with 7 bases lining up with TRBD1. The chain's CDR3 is CASSQRGQDWGNQPQHF. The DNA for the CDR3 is TGCGCCAGCAGCCAACGTGGACAGGACTGGGGCAATCAGCCCCAGCATTTT.